Here is one T cell receptor beta chain with its context. Its antigen is unidentified. The PCR had 60 Vbeta and 13 Jbeta primers. Assay used: immunoSEQ multiplex PCR; TCRdb lists only in-frame clones, some missing. The sample includes about 160,000 clones, around three quarters seen only once; the top ten take around 6.8%. The data derive from a study of cytomegalovirus exposure and HLA in healthy donors. Across the whole study: As an earlier analysis found, 150 million to 200 million T cells yielded around 110 million unique TCR beta sequences. Study-wide results and caveats: Sequencing had likely introduced a cluster of highly shared sequence variants as an artifact. Immune exposure information available was restricted to CMV serostatus.

Donors were ostensibly healthy at sampling, although undocumented immune exposures were probable. Per the germline V gene, CDR1 is SGDLS and CDR2 is YYNGEE. The CDR3 sequence is 14 residues long. V lost 4 bases, J lost 4 bases, and 14 bases lay in between. The receptor was isolated from a man aged 40-50 years in good health and CMV-seropositive. What was sequenced was PBMCs. The chain is built from TRBV9 and TRBJ2-5; possibly TRBD1 for D (5 bases). The CDR3 DNA follows: TGTGCCAGCAGCTCCAGGGCAGGGCGAGAGACCCAGTACTTC. Amino acid sequence: CASSSRAGRETQYF.